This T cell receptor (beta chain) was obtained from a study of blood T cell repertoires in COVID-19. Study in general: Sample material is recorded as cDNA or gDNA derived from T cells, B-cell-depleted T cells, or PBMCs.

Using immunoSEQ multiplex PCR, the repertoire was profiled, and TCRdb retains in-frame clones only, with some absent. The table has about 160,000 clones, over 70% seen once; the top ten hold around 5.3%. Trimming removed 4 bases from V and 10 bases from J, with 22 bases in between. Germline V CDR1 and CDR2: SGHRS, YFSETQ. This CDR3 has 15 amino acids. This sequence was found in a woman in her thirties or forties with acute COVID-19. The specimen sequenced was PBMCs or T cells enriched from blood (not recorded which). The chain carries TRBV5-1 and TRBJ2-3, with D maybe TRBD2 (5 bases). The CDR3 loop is CASSADPGKRGAQYF. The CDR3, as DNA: TGCGCCAGCAGCGCGGACCCCGGGAAGAGAGGAGCGCAGTATTTT.